This is a list of T cell receptor beta chains from one sample in a study of PD-1 blockade in classical Hodgkin lymphoma. Sequencing was performed with immunoSEQ multiplex PCR; in TCRdb, only in-frame clones are kept and a portion is missing. The data hold about 20,000 clones, with around 81% observed a single time. The material sequenced was CD4+ T cells from blood. The source of these receptors is a human donor with classical Hodgkin lymphoma. CDR3s include the opening cysteine and the closing phenylalanine or tryptophan. Fields, in order: D gene, J gene, V gene, CDR3 protein. A D gene is named only where the DNA matches it firmly.

d_call: TRBD2
j_call: TRBJ2-3
v_call: TRBV18
cdr3_aa: CASSPPPGGDTQYF

d_call: TRBD1
j_call: TRBJ2-2
v_call: TRBV5-1
cdr3_aa: CASSLDRDPGELFF

d_call: -
j_call: TRBJ2-7
v_call: TRBV29-1
cdr3_aa: CSVMRGITYEQYF

d_call: TRBD2
j_call: TRBJ2-2
v_call: TRBV6-4
cdr3_aa: CASSQSARGGGLGELFF

d_call: -
j_call: TRBJ2-7
v_call: TRBV5-4
cdr3_aa: CASRYGDYEQYF

d_call: -
j_call: TRBJ2-1
v_call: TRBV6-1
cdr3_aa: CASSEGPEQFF

d_call: -
j_call: TRBJ2-7
v_call: TRBV6-5
cdr3_aa: CASSYVAGRPYEQYF

d_call: -
j_call: TRBJ2-1
v_call: TRBV4-1
cdr3_aa: CASSQEDIYNEQFF

d_call: -
j_call: TRBJ2-5
v_call: TRBV28
cdr3_aa: CASSFGQGRLETQYF

d_call: -
j_call: TRBJ1-1
v_call: TRBV14
cdr3_aa: CASSQFKGGGNTEAFF

d_call: TRBD2
j_call: TRBJ2-3
v_call: TRBV15
cdr3_aa: CATSGGLAGRTDTQYF

d_call: -
j_call: TRBJ2-1
v_call: TRBV6-4
cdr3_aa: CASSPSGGAHTSYNEQFF

d_call: -
j_call: TRBJ2-2
v_call: TRBV2
cdr3_aa: CASRGASRELFF

d_call: -
j_call: TRBJ2-2
v_call: TRBV19
cdr3_aa: CASSSTPASNTGELFF

d_call: -
j_call: TRBJ1-5
v_call: TRBV27
cdr3_aa: CASSQYSTRVSNQPQHF

d_call: -
j_call: TRBJ1-2
v_call: TRBV11-2
cdr3_aa: CASSYTGIYGYTF

d_call: -
j_call: TRBJ1-6
v_call: TRBV5-6
cdr3_aa: CASSFIGGRLNSPLHF

d_call: -
j_call: TRBJ2-7
v_call: TRBV28
cdr3_aa: CASSGGLQRAYEQYF

d_call: -
j_call: TRBJ2-5
v_call: TRBV28
cdr3_aa: CASLAPGRQETQYF

d_call: TRBD1
j_call: TRBJ2-6
v_call: TRBV5-6
cdr3_aa: CASSYMTGTGRSGANVLTF

d_call: -
j_call: TRBJ2-1
v_call: TRBV7-3
cdr3_aa: CASSLRAGAYNEQFF

d_call: -
j_call: TRBJ1-1
v_call: TRBV5-4
cdr3_aa: CASSFSTEAFF

d_call: -
j_call: TRBJ2-7
v_call: TRBV7-6
cdr3_aa: CASSSTFYSEQYF

d_call: -
j_call: TRBJ2-7
v_call: TRBV6-4
cdr3_aa: CASSDSRSDYYLTYEQYF

d_call: -
j_call: TRBJ2-6
v_call: TRBV5-1
cdr3_aa: CASSLVRGGPGANVLTF

d_call: -
j_call: TRBJ1-5
v_call: TRBV19
cdr3_aa: CASSRTENQPQHF

d_call: -
j_call: TRBJ1-1
v_call: TRBV5-1
cdr3_aa: CASSLVRVSEAFF

d_call: -
j_call: TRBJ2-3
v_call: TRBV5-4
cdr3_aa: CASSLRRDTRSTDTQYF

d_call: TRBD2
j_call: TRBJ2-3
v_call: TRBV20-1
cdr3_aa: CSAEPGGTQYF

d_call: TRBD2
j_call: TRBJ2-5
v_call: TRBV6-5
cdr3_aa: CASSKPGLGGETQYF

d_call: -
j_call: TRBJ2-2
v_call: TRBV4-1
cdr3_aa: CASSQGLFGFGTGELFF

d_call: -
j_call: TRBJ1-2
v_call: TRBV6-1
cdr3_aa: CAGTRARVVGYTF

d_call: -
j_call: TRBJ2-3
v_call: TRBV4-1
cdr3_aa: CASSQDLGGYTDTQYF

d_call: -
j_call: TRBJ1-1
v_call: TRBV7-9
cdr3_aa: CASSRMNTEAFF

d_call: TRBD2
j_call: TRBJ2-1
v_call: TRBV27
cdr3_aa: CASGTSGPYNEQFF

d_call: -
j_call: TRBJ2-5
v_call: TRBV7-3
cdr3_aa: CASMRLAFQETQYF

d_call: TRBD2
j_call: TRBJ2-7
v_call: TRBV6-5
cdr3_aa: CASSSPYGGSYEQYF

d_call: TRBD2
j_call: TRBJ2-2
v_call: TRBV19
cdr3_aa: CASTGGTGGAYTGELFF

d_call: -
j_call: TRBJ2-2
v_call: TRBV6-6
cdr3_aa: CASSGSDTGELFF

d_call: TRBD2
j_call: TRBJ2-7
v_call: TRBV29-1
cdr3_aa: CSVAREAWSDEQYF

d_call: -
j_call: TRBJ1-3
v_call: TRBV9
cdr3_aa: CASSARIGVGNTIYF

d_call: TRBD2
j_call: TRBJ2-7
v_call: TRBV19
cdr3_aa: CASSIIAGVLYEQYF

d_call: -
j_call: TRBJ2-7
v_call: TRBV7-9
cdr3_aa: CAVDSYEQYF